The T cell receptor (beta chain) described here comes from a study of blood T cell repertoires in COVID-19 (dated by TCRdb to 2018 to 2020). Regarding the study in general: Samples from collaborators originated in the United States, Italy and Spain and spanned both the acute and convalescent phases of COVID-19. The prospective study material was composed of cDNA or gDNA derived from T cells, B-cell-depleted T cells, or PBMCs. Subjects who had been exposed to COVID-19, were actively infected with it, or had recovered from it provided the deeply sampled blood TCRbeta repertoires that made up the dataset. The repertoires were made available in a free public database intended to serve as a resource for research on the immune response to SARS-CoV-2. Samples were obtained from the ongoing ImmuneRACE study (first 160 participants) and from some 1,300 subjects provided by 6 global collaborators. A de-identified subject ID, COVID-19 status, age in years and sex were almost always included in the sample metadata. Where HLA class I and class II types were available, the types were taken from metadata supplied by the sample provider, not from assay-based typing. General findings and caveats noted by the study authors: The quantity of clinical and demographic metadata differed by source and by participant and was supplied without curation.

Whole blood was collected in K2EDTA tubes by collaborating institutions according to the institutions' own protocols. For TCRbeta analysis, collaborators shipped samples in one of three forms: frozen whole blood, isolated PBMCs, or DNA extracted from either of those sample types. Turning to this clone: Its antigen remains unidentified. There are no base qualities to consult, and no much larger clone falls within one base.

TCRbeta CDR3 regions were amplified from genomic DNA using the immunoSEQ Assay, a bias-controlled multiplex PCR. As for the original processing: Within the assay, amplification of reference gene primers was used to estimate how many nucleated cells each sample contained. To quantify the absolute abundance of each unique TCRbeta CDR3 rearrangement, sequence reads were collapsed and filtered. For each sample, productive Simpson clonality was calculated by taking the square root of Simpson's diversity index across productive rearrangements. Drawn from immuneACCESS, this table holds only the in-frame rearrangements with V and J called that TCRdb kept. Clones are partly lost; checked studies trace under half to an unresolved V gene and leave the rest unexplained. The V and J calls and the clone size are those of that table, but D and trimming were determined from the DNA. Counted in this sample were around 100,000 clones; over 65% of them appeared once. The ten largest clonotypes hold roughly 4.4% of the sample.

The CDR3 covers 16 residues, taking in both the cysteine and the phenylalanine. Just the 48-base CDR3 DNA is kept, in frame starting at base 1. Trimming accounts for 0 bases at V and 3 bases at J, while the number of junction bases matched to no gene is 4. As encoded in the germline V gene, CDR1 is LGHNA while CDR2 is YSLEER. The source material was peripheral blood. This sequence originates from a human donor in a cohort sampled during active COVID-19. This chain is built from TRBV4-3 and TRBJ2-3, with TRBD2 identical over 9 junction bases. This receptor has the CDR3 CASSQDWLAGTDTQYF. Read as DNA, the sequence is TGCGCCAGCAGCCAAGATTGGCTAGCGGGGACAGATACGCAGTATTTT.